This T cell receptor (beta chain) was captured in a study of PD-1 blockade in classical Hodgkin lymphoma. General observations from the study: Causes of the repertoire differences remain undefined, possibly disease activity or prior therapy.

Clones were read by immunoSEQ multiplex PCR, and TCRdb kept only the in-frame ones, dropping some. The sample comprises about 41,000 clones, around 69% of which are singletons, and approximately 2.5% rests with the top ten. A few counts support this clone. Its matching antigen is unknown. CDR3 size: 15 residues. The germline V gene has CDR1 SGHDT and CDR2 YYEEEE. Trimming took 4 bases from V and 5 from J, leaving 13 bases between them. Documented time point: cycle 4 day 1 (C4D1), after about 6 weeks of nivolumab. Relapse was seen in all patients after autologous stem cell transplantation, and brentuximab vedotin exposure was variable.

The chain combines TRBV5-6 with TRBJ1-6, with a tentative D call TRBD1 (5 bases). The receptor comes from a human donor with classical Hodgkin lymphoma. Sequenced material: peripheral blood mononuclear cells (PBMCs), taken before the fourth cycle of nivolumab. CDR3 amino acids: CASSPTGLNNSPLHF. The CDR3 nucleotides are TGTGCCAGCAGCCCAACGGGACTCAATAATTCACCCCTCCACTTT.